This record covers a single T cell receptor beta chain. Its matching antigen is unknown. This sample was included in a study of cytomegalovirus exposure and HLA in healthy donors. The study, taken as a whole, reports: According to the study, some 160 TCR beta chains were cytomegalovirus-associated. For most TCR beta V segments, an earlier analysis put the productive rate at about 90% or about 30% of the time.

V was cut by 0 bases and J by 0 bases, with 12 bases left in between. The V gene's germline CDR1 is GTSNPN and CDR2 SVGIG (reference sequence). The CDR3 is 16 amino acids. The PCR made use of 60 Vbeta and 13 Jbeta primers. The data were produced by immunoSEQ multiplex PCR, yet TCRdb's version contains in-frame clones alone and is incomplete. The repertoire has under 250,000 clones, about 77% of them found once; the top ten carry 2.5% to 3.5%. This TCR came from a woman in her 30s in good health and CMV-seronegative. Sequencing was carried out using PBMCs. The rearrangement links TRBV30 to TRBJ1-3; D possibly corresponds to TRBD1 (6 bases). The CDR3 nucleotides are TGTGCCTGGAGTGTAGCGGGGGGCGCCTCTGGAAACACCATATATTTT. This gives the protein CAWSVAGGASGNTIYF.